This is a list of T cell receptor beta chains from one sample in a study of shared clonotypes between healthy human individuals. Profiling relied on immunoSEQ multiplex PCR, and the TCRdb table lists in-frame clones only, not all of them. The repertoire holds some 2.1 million clones, with just over 90% as singletons. Sequencing was performed on naive CD8+ T cells from PBMCs. These receptors originate from a man aged 18 to 29 in good health. Some clones in this sample may be carry-over from other donors' samples. Each CDR3 is given with its conserved first and last residue. Fields, in order: CDR3 protein, J gene, CDR3 length, clone size, D gene, V gene. A D gene is named only where the DNA matches it firmly. Expanded clones are given a class, and other clones once, few, many or no size at all.

cdr3_aa: CASSSGSGNSYEQYF; j_call: TRBJ2-7; cdr3_length: 15; clone_size: -; d_call: TRBD2; v_call: TRBV5-6
cdr3_aa: CASSHGTEAFF; j_call: TRBJ1-1; cdr3_length: 11; clone_size: -; d_call: -; v_call: TRBV27
cdr3_aa: CASSFPLLLAGVGNEQFF; j_call: TRBJ2-1; cdr3_length: 18; clone_size: once; d_call: TRBD2; v_call: TRBV7-9
cdr3_aa: CASSLFRQGAYEQYF; j_call: TRBJ2-7; cdr3_length: 15; clone_size: -; d_call: TRBD1; v_call: TRBV28
cdr3_aa: CASSLSIAFAANTGELFF; j_call: TRBJ2-2; cdr3_length: 18; clone_size: -; d_call: -; v_call: TRBV27
cdr3_aa: CASSLKAALSGGEAFF; j_call: TRBJ1-1; cdr3_length: 16; clone_size: -; d_call: -; v_call: TRBV7-3
cdr3_aa: CASSDSLRLFF; j_call: TRBJ1-4; cdr3_length: 11; clone_size: few; d_call: -; v_call: TRBV25-1
cdr3_aa: CASSFRPLLPGELFF; j_call: TRBJ2-2; cdr3_length: 15; clone_size: -; d_call: -; v_call: TRBV28
cdr3_aa: CASSLASAGGLTTQYF; j_call: TRBJ2-5; cdr3_length: 16; clone_size: -; d_call: TRBD2; v_call: TRBV5-6
cdr3_aa: CASWGTVPSASTDTQYF; j_call: TRBJ2-3; cdr3_length: 17; clone_size: -; d_call: -; v_call: TRBV2
cdr3_aa: CASADRVRRNTIYF; j_call: TRBJ1-3; cdr3_length: 14; clone_size: once; d_call: TRBD1; v_call: TRBV19
cdr3_aa: CASSIVIEAGPYYEQYF; j_call: TRBJ2-7; cdr3_length: 17; clone_size: -; d_call: TRBD2; v_call: TRBV19
cdr3_aa: CASSLDARGPRLTQYF; j_call: TRBJ2-5; cdr3_length: 16; clone_size: -; d_call: -; v_call: TRBV11-2
cdr3_aa: CASSSGLAGIGEQYF; j_call: TRBJ2-7; cdr3_length: 15; clone_size: once; d_call: TRBD2; v_call: TRBV7-2
cdr3_aa: CASSPGVRGVRTGELFF; j_call: TRBJ2-2; cdr3_length: 17; clone_size: -; d_call: -; v_call: TRBV5-6
cdr3_aa: CASSVVQGAWGTEAFF; j_call: TRBJ1-1; cdr3_length: 16; clone_size: -; d_call: TRBD1; v_call: TRBV9
cdr3_aa: CASSWGTAGELFF; j_call: TRBJ2-2; cdr3_length: 13; clone_size: -; d_call: -; v_call: TRBV5-6
cdr3_aa: CAISLRDTHNEQFF; j_call: TRBJ2-1; cdr3_length: 14; clone_size: -; d_call: -; v_call: TRBV10-3
cdr3_aa: CASSYLGNEQFF; j_call: TRBJ2-1; cdr3_length: 12; clone_size: -; d_call: -; v_call: TRBV7-9
cdr3_aa: CASLSRLAVPHEQYF; j_call: TRBJ2-7; cdr3_length: 15; clone_size: -; d_call: TRBD2; v_call: TRBV30
cdr3_aa: CASSRTRELSRQPQHF; j_call: TRBJ1-5; cdr3_length: 16; clone_size: once; d_call: -; v_call: TRBV7-8
cdr3_aa: CAWSGPGVREKLFF; j_call: TRBJ1-4; cdr3_length: 14; clone_size: -; d_call: -; v_call: TRBV30
cdr3_aa: CASSYANQAYEQYF; j_call: TRBJ2-7; cdr3_length: 14; clone_size: -; d_call: -; v_call: TRBV6-5
cdr3_aa: CASSPGPRDYIAQETQYF; j_call: TRBJ2-5; cdr3_length: 18; clone_size: -; d_call: TRBD2; v_call: TRBV28
cdr3_aa: CASSDSWGTGDPDTQYF; j_call: TRBJ2-3; cdr3_length: 17; clone_size: -; d_call: -; v_call: TRBV25-1
cdr3_aa: CASSLGGGTYEQYF; j_call: TRBJ2-7; cdr3_length: 14; clone_size: -; d_call: -; v_call: TRBV5-1
cdr3_aa: CASSLDYGYTF; j_call: TRBJ1-2; cdr3_length: 11; clone_size: few; d_call: -; v_call: TRBV28
cdr3_aa: CASSFSGTPYNEQFF; j_call: TRBJ2-1; cdr3_length: 15; clone_size: once; d_call: -; v_call: TRBV27
cdr3_aa: CASSGRDGSYEQYF; j_call: TRBJ2-7; cdr3_length: 14; clone_size: -; d_call: -; v_call: TRBV13
cdr3_aa: CASSSGTSRSETQYF; j_call: TRBJ2-5; cdr3_length: 15; clone_size: -; d_call: TRBD2; v_call: TRBV7-9
cdr3_aa: CASSSGLAGITDTQYF; j_call: TRBJ2-3; cdr3_length: 16; clone_size: -; d_call: TRBD2; v_call: TRBV7-9
cdr3_aa: CASSSPRALNTEAFF; j_call: TRBJ1-1; cdr3_length: 15; clone_size: once; d_call: -; v_call: TRBV6-5
cdr3_aa: CATPRGETQYF; j_call: TRBJ2-5; cdr3_length: 11; clone_size: -; d_call: -; v_call: TRBV27
cdr3_aa: CASSFLGTATNEKLFF; j_call: TRBJ1-4; cdr3_length: 16; clone_size: -; d_call: -; v_call: TRBV27
cdr3_aa: CASSYSITSGANVLTF; j_call: TRBJ2-6; cdr3_length: 16; clone_size: -; d_call: -; v_call: TRBV6-6
cdr3_aa: CASSPYAPSGYNEQFF; j_call: TRBJ2-1; cdr3_length: 16; clone_size: -; d_call: TRBD2; v_call: TRBV18
cdr3_aa: CASSQPGPGYEQFF; j_call: TRBJ2-1; cdr3_length: 14; clone_size: -; d_call: -; v_call: TRBV13
cdr3_aa: CASSAGRTINQPQHF; j_call: TRBJ1-5; cdr3_length: 15; clone_size: -; d_call: -; v_call: TRBV6-5
cdr3_aa: CASRARGVNYGYTF; j_call: TRBJ1-2; cdr3_length: 14; clone_size: -; d_call: -; v_call: TRBV2
cdr3_aa: CSVRDTGRYEQYF; j_call: TRBJ2-7; cdr3_length: 13; clone_size: -; d_call: -; v_call: TRBV29-1
cdr3_aa: CASSQLYQETQYF; j_call: TRBJ2-5; cdr3_length: 13; clone_size: -; d_call: -; v_call: TRBV27
cdr3_aa: CASSPGTYEQYF; j_call: TRBJ2-7; cdr3_length: 12; clone_size: -; d_call: -; v_call: TRBV5-4
cdr3_aa: CATSRGLAGGYNEQFF; j_call: TRBJ2-1; cdr3_length: 16; clone_size: -; d_call: TRBD2; v_call: TRBV15